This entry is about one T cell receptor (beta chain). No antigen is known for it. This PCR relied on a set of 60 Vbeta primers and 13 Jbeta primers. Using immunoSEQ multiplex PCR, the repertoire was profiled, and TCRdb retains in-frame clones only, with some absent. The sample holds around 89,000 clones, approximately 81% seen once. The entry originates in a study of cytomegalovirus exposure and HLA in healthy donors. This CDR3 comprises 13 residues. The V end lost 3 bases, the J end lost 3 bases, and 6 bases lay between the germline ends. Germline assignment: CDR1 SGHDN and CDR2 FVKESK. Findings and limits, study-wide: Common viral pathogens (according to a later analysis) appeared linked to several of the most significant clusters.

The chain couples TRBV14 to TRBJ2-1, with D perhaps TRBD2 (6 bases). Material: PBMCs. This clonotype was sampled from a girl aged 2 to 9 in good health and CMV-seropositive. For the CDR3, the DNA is TGTGCCAGCAGCCAGGAGGGCTACAATGAGCAGTTCTTC. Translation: CASSQEGYNEQFF.